These 7 T cell receptor beta chains came from one sample sequenced in a study of beta chain features in type 1 diabetes. The investigators reverse transcribed all of the isolated RNA, so they sequenced expressed TCRB transcripts. Clones were read by immunoSEQ multiplex PCR, and TCRdb kept only the in-frame ones, dropping some. The profile shows about 470,000 clones, about 30% of them singletons. Sequencing was done on a sample of naive CD4+ T cells from blood. These receptors all come from a man younger than 35 in good health.

The J gene is TRBJ1-2, the V gene TRBV28, with unresolved D. Germline V gene sequence: CDR1 MDHEN, CDR2 SYDVKM. Between the trimmed V and J ends, which lost 3 bases and 2 bases, there was a span of 4 bases. CDR3 length equals 12 residues. Here the CDR3 reads CASSLGNYGYTF. The CDR3 region has the DNA TGTGCCAGCAGTTTGGGGAACTATGGCTACACCTTC.

The rearrangement links TRBV7-6 to TRBJ2-7; tentatively, D is TRBD2 (5 bases). Germline V gene lookup returns CDR1 SGHVS and CDR2 FNYEAQ. The CDR3 consists of 17 residues. Between the trimmed V and J ends, which lost 5 bases and 0 bases, there was a span of 20 bases. CDR3 DNA sequence: TGTGCCAGCAGCCCCTTCCAGTTGGAGGAGCGCTCCTACGAGCAGTACTTC. Protein sequence: CASSPFQLEERSYEQYF.

V is TRBV5-1 and J is TRBJ2-5, with D unclear. V was clipped by 4 bases and J by 5 bases, with 12 bases between them. Germline lookup yields CDR1 SGHRS and CDR2 YFSETQ. The CDR3 runs to 13 residues. This chain's CDR3 is CASSPDPAETQYF. The CDR3 DNA reads TGCGCCAGCAGCCCCGACCCGGCGGAGACCCAGTACTTC.

The chain is built from TRBV30 and TRBJ1-2, with 8 bases that match TRBD1. This CDR3 is 14 amino acids long. Germline lookup yields CDR1 GTSNPN and CDR2 SVGIG (reference sequence). The V gene end was trimmed by 3 bases and the J gene end by 2 bases; junction bases not matched to a gene: 5. The CDR3 nucleotides read TGTGCCTGGAGGAGGGACAGGCTGAACTATGGCTACACCTTC. Translating gives CAWRRDRLNYGYTF.

This clone was recorded a few times. The chain recombines TRBV7-2 with TRBJ2-7; TRBD1 is a possible D gene (5 bases). The CDR3 has 13 amino acids. Germline V gene sequence: CDR1 SGHTA, CDR2 FQGNSA. Deletions cut 5 bases from V and 6 bases from J, with 14 bases between. This chain's CDR3 is CASSPGHRREQYF. The CDR3 DNA reads TGTGCCAGCAGCCCCGGGCACAGGCGCGAGCAGTACTTC.

This chain uses TRBV7-9 with TRBJ2-2, with 9 bases matching TRBD1. V trimming: 6 bases; J trimming: 10 bases; junction bases outside the gene matches: 12. CDR3 length: 15 residues. Germline V gene sequence: CDR1 SEHNR, CDR2 FQNEAQ (reference sequence). CDR3 loop: CASSWTGDFPAELFF. For the CDR3, the DNA is TGTGCCAGCAGTTGGACAGGGGATTTCCCGGCGGAGCTGTTTTTT.

The table lists this clone with a few counts. The chain joins TRBV2 to TRBJ2-4; D is possibly TRBD1 (6 bases). The length of the CDR3 is 11 residues. Looked up from germline, CDR1 is SNHLY and CDR2 is FYNNEI. V shed 9 bases and J shed 12 bases, with 15 bases lying between them. The CDR3 DNA reads TGTGCCAGTAACGGACAGTTTCGTCAGTACTTC. Protein product: CASNGQFRQYF.